A selection of T cell receptor beta chains follows, all from one sample in a study of blood T cell repertoires in COVID-19. Here immunoSEQ multiplex PCR was the method, and the copy in TCRdb shows in-frame clones only, minus some. The table lists 350,000 or so clones, around nine tenths of them singletons. Sequenced material: PBMCs or T cells enriched from blood (not recorded which). The receptors come from a woman in her thirties who had been exposed to COVID-19. The CDR3 runs from the conserved cysteine through the conserved F or W. The D gene is left open where the match is weak. The listing skips clone size in some rows; elsewhere it reads once, few, many or a size class.

j_call | d_call | clone_size | v_call | cdr3_aa | cdr3_nt
TRBJ2-7 | TRBD2 | NA | TRBV5-4 | CASSLAGVAGVGEQYF | TGTGCCAGCAGCTTGGCGGGGGTAGCGGGAGTAGGCGAGCAGTACTTC
TRBJ1-4 | NA | NA | TRBV28 | CASSFWSQGGAEKLFF | TGTGCCAGCAGTTTTTGGTCACAGGGAGGGGCGGAAAAACTGTTTTTT
TRBJ1-2 | NA | NA | TRBV27 | CATGNRANYGYTF | TGTGCCACCGGTAACCGGGCTAACTATGGCTACACCTTC
TRBJ1-1 | NA | NA | TRBV5-5 | CASSLGGGTEAFF | TGTGCCAGCAGCTTAGGTGGCGGCACTGAAGCTTTCTTT
TRBJ1-2 | NA | NA | TRBV14 | CASSQDGQSQGYTF | TGTGCCAGCAGCCAAGATGGACAATCCCAGGGCTACACCTTC
TRBJ1-6 | NA | NA | TRBV10-1 | CASSGRGFDSPLHF | TGCGCCAGCAGCGGCCGGGGGTTCGATTCACCCCTCCACTTT
TRBJ1-2 | NA | once | TRBV6-6 | CASTNQGASYGYTF | TGTGCCAGCACCAACCAGGGCGCGAGCTATGGCTACACCTTC
TRBJ1-2 | NA | NA | TRBV3-1/TRBV3-2 | CASSQLEGIYGYTF | TGTGCCAGCAGCCAATTGGAGGGTATCTATGGCTACACCTTC
TRBJ2-3 | TRBD1 | few | TRBV18 | CASPPRAEGAGTQYF | TGTGCCAGCCCCCCACGCGCTGAGGGGGCCGGTACGCAGTATTTT
TRBJ2-1 | NA | NA | TRBV28 | CASSDSYSYNEQFF | TGTGCCAGCTCGGACTCCTACTCCTACAATGAGCAGTTCTTC
TRBJ2-3 | NA | NA | TRBV7-9 | CASSLAHGERGHTQYF | TGTGCCAGCAGCTTAGCGCACGGAGAAAGGGGTCATACGCAGTATTTT
TRBJ2-1 | TRBD2 | NA | TRBV9 | CASSAELAGGPYDNEQFF | TGTGCCAGCAGCGCCGAGCTAGCGGGAGGGCCCTACGACAATGAGCAGTTCTTC